Listed below are T cell receptor beta chains from one sample, sequenced in a study of cytomegalovirus exposure and HLA in healthy donors. Measured with immunoSEQ multiplex PCR; TCRdb has only the in-frame clones, and not every one. Of 150,000 to 160,000 clones in the sample, more than 75% were seen once. The material sequenced was PBMCs. The receptor set was obtained from a woman younger than 35 in good health and CMV-seronegative. The CDR3 runs from the conserved cysteine through the conserved F or W. The order of the fields is V gene, clone size, J gene, D gene, CDR3 DNA, CDR3 protein. D genes are given only for firm matches. Clone size appears in some rows only: once, few, many, or a class for an expanded clone.

TRBV2	few	TRBJ1-1	-	TGTGCCAGCAGTGAAGCTCGTAACACTGAAGCTTTCTTT	CASSEARNTEAFF
TRBV6-1	few	TRBJ1-2	TRBD1	TGTGCCAGCAGTGAAGGACAGGGGGCGGGCTATGGCTACACCTTC	CASSEGQGAGYGYTF
TRBV28	-	TRBJ2-1	TRBD2	TGTGCCAGCAGTGCCCCCGGACTAGCGGGGGACAATGAGCAGTTCTTC	CASSAPGLAGDNEQFF
TRBV11-1	-	TRBJ2-5	-	TGTGCCAGCAGCCTTGACTGGACAGAGGTGGAGACCCAGTACTTC	CASSLDWTEVETQYF
TRBV6-5	once	TRBJ1-4	-	TGTGCCAGCAGTACAGGGCGCTCAACTAATGAAAAACTGTTTTTT	CASSTGRSTNEKLFF
TRBV6-4	-	TRBJ2-7	TRBD2	TGTGCCAGCAGCCACGAAGCGGGAGGAGGATACGAGCAGTACTTC	CASSHEAGGGYEQYF
TRBV6-6	-	TRBJ2-1	TRBD2	TGTGCCAGCAGCCTCGCGACTAGCGAGTACAATGAGCAGTTCTTC	CASSLATSEYNEQFF
TRBV7-9	-	TRBJ1-1	-	TGTGCCAGCAGCTTAGGGGGGGACACTGAAGCTTTCTTT	CASSLGGDTEAFF
TRBV10-1	-	TRBJ2-2	-	TGCGCCAGCAGTGAGTCTGTATCGAGGGCCGGGGAGCTGTTTTTT	CASSESVSRAGELFF
TRBV5-1	few	TRBJ2-3	-	TGCGCCAGCAGCTTGGCCGCTAGCACCTCCGATACGCAGTATTTT	CASSLAASTSDTQYF
TRBV4-2	-	TRBJ2-3	-	TGTGCCAGCAGCCAAGTCCTAGCTGGGATGACAGATACGCAGTATTTT	CASSQVLAGMTDTQYF
TRBV5-1	-	TRBJ2-3	TRBD2	TGCGCCAGCAGCCTAACCCTAGCGGGGGCCGCCACAGATACGCAGTATTTT	CASSLTLAGAATDTQYF
TRBV2	-	TRBJ2-5	TRBD2	TGTGCCAGTACGGGACTAGCGGGAGGAGAGACCCAGTACTTC	CASTGLAGGETQYF
TRBV25-1	-	TRBJ2-6	-	TGTGCCAGCAGTGATGGAGGGGTCGGGGCCAACGTCCTGACTTTC	CASSDGGVGANVLTF
TRBV15	-	TRBJ2-7	-	TGTGCCACCAGCGAAGGGAGGTACAGGGGGGGCGAGCAGTACTTC	CATSEGRYRGGEQYF
TRBV9	-	TRBJ2-5	TRBD2	TGTGCCAGCAGCGTAGTCGGACTAGCGGAGACCCAGTACTTC	CASSVVGLAETQYF
TRBV19	-	TRBJ1-6	-	TGTGCCAGTAGCCCCAGTCGTGTTATCTATAATTCACCCCTCCACTTT	CASSPSRVIYNSPLHF
TRBV4-1	-	TRBJ2-7	TRBD1	TGCGCCAGCAGTCAAGCCCCAGGACAGGGCTTGTACGAGCAGTACTTC	CASSQAPGQGLYEQYF
TRBV5-1	-	TRBJ2-7	-	TGCGCCAGCACCAACTTCCCCAAGATACCCTACGAGCAGTACTTC	CASTNFPKIPYEQYF
TRBV9	-	TRBJ1-6	TRBD1	TGTGCCAGCAGCGGGATGGGACAGCAAAATTCACCCCTCCACTTT	CASSGMGQQNSPLHF
TRBV2	-	TRBJ1-4	-	TGTGCCAGCAGTGCACCGGGGGGGGCTAATGAAAAACTGTTTTTT	CASSAPGGANEKLFF
TRBV28	-	TRBJ2-2	-	TGTGCCAGCAGATTTAATGGGGAGCTGTTTTTT	CASRFNGELFF
TRBV18	-	TRBJ1-4	TRBD1	TGTGCCAGCGCAGGGACAGTCGGGGAAAAACTGTTTTTT	CASAGTVGEKLFF
TRBV4-2	-	TRBJ1-4	TRBD1	TGTGCCAGCAGCGAAGCCGGGACAGCAACTAATGAAAAACTGTTTTTT	CASSEAGTATNEKLFF
TRBV5-4	-	TRBJ2-6	TRBD1	TGTGCCAGCAGCCCGCCGTGGGACAGGGGTTCGGGGGCCAACGTCCTGACTTTC	CASSPPWDRGSGANVLTF
TRBV6-5	-	TRBJ1-2	-	TGTGCCAGCAGTTCCCTGGAGGGGCTATATGGCTACACCTTC	CASSSLEGLYGYTF
TRBV6-5	-	TRBJ2-5	-	TGTGCCAGCAGTCGGCCGACACCCCAAGAGACCCAGTACTTC	CASSRPTPQETQYF
TRBV6-5	-	TRBJ1-2	TRBD1	TGTGCCAGCAGTTACTCGGGGAACAGGGGGTATGGCTACACCTTC	CASSYSGNRGYGYTF
TRBV7-2	-	TRBJ2-3	-	TGTGCCAGCAGCTTAGGGGCGGGGCCTTCTGGCACAGATACGCAGTATTTT	CASSLGAGPSGTDTQYF
TRBV21-1	-	TRBJ2-5	-	TGTGCCAGCAGCACCGACAGAGCAGAGACCCAGTACTTC	CASSTDRAETQYF
TRBV5-1	-	TRBJ1-2	-	TGCGCCAGCAGCCTTGAGACAGCAAACTATGGCTACACCTTC	CASSLETANYGYTF
TRBV19	once	TRBJ1-1	-	TGTGCCAGTAGTCCCGACCGCCCCGGAGGGAACACTGAAGCTTTCTTT	CASSPDRPGGNTEAFF
TRBV9	-	TRBJ2-5	-	TGTGCCAGCAGCGTAGCCCCAGGGGAGAGGGAGACCCAGTACTTC	CASSVAPGERETQYF
TRBV27	-	TRBJ2-7	TRBD1	TGTGCCAGCAGTTTGGGACAGGGGTCCTACGAGCAGTACTTC	CASSLGQGSYEQYF
TRBV7-9	-	TRBJ2-1	-	TGTGCCAGCAGCCAGAGAGCGGACAATGAGCAGTTCTTC	CASSQRADNEQFF